Included here is one T cell receptor (beta chain) sequence, with context. These data come from a study of PD-L1 blockade in urothelial cancer. TCRdb's copy holds only in-frame clones and misses some; the assay was immunoSEQ multiplex PCR. Of under 80,000 clones in the sample, about four fifths were seen once. The germline gives CDR1 MGHRA, CDR2 YSYEKL. The J segment lost 0 bases and the V segment lost 4 bases, leaving 11 bases of the junction unmatched. The CDR3 totals 18 residues. Time point noted: pretreatment peripheral blood. This chain joins TRBV4-1 and TRBJ2-3; TRBD2 agrees at 9 bases. Specimen: PBMCs, collected around atezolizumab (anti-PD-L1) treatment. The origin of this receptor is a man aged 65 to 85 with urothelial cancer. The DNA of the CDR3 is TGCGCCAGCAGCCCGACTAGCGGTTCCCTACCGAGCACAGATACGCAGTATTTT. It specifies CASSPTSGSLPSTDTQYF.